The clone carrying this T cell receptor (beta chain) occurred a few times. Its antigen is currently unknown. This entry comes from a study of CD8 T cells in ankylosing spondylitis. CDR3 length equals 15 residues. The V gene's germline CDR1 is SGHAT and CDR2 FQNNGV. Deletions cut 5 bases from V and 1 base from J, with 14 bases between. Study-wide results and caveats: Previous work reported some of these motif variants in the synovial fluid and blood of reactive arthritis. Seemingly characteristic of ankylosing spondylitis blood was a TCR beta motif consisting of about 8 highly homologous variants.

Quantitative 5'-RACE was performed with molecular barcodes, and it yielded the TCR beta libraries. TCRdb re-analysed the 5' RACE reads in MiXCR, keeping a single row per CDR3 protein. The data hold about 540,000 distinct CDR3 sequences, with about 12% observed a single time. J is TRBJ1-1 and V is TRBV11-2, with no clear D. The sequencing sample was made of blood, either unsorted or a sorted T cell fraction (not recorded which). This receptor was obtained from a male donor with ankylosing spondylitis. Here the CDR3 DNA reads TGTGCCAGCAGCCTCTATCAGTACAGGAACACTGAAGCTTTCTTT. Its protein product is CASSLYQYRNTEAFF.